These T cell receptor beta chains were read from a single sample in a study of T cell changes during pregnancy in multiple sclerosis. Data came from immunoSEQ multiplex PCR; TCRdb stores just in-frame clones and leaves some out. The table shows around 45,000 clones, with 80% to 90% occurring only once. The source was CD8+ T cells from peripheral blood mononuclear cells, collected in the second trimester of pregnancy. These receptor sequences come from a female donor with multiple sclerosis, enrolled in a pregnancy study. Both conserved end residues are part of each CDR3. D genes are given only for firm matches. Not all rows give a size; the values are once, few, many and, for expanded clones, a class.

CDR3: CASSQAGDSNQPQHF
DNA: TGTGCCAGCAGTCAGGCGGGGGATAGCAATCAGCCCCAGCATTTT
V: TRBV28
length: 15
D: -
size: once
J: TRBJ1-5

CDR3: CASSLGAYQPQHF
DNA: TGCGCCAGCAGCTTGGGAGCTTATCAGCCCCAGCATTTT
V: TRBV5-1
length: 13
D: -
size: -
J: TRBJ1-5

CDR3: CASERTGSSYEQYF
DNA: TGTGCCAGCGAAAGGACAGGCAGCTCCTACGAGCAGTACTTC
V: TRBV5-6
length: 14
D: TRBD1
size: -
J: TRBJ2-7

CDR3: CASSGNPSGANQSYEQYF
DNA: TGTGCCAGCAGCGGTAACCCCTCCGGAGCGAATCAATCCTACGAGCAGTACTTC
V: TRBV9
length: 18
D: -
size: -
J: TRBJ2-7

CDR3: CASSQRGAGGSYEQYF
DNA: TGTGCCAGCAGCCAACGGGGAGCGGGGGGCTCCTACGAGCAGTACTTC
V: TRBV7-2
length: 16
D: TRBD2
size: -
J: TRBJ2-7

CDR3: CASSEGPTSSYNEQFF
DNA: TGTGCCAGCAGTGAGGGCCCCACTAGCTCCTACAATGAGCAGTTCTTC
V: TRBV6-1
length: 16
D: -
size: -
J: TRBJ2-1

CDR3: CASRDRGLNGYTF
DNA: TGTGCCAGCAGAGACAGGGGGCTTAATGGCTACACCTTC
V: TRBV6-5
length: 13
D: TRBD1
size: -
J: TRBJ1-2

CDR3: CASSYSDRDVYEQYF
DNA: TGTGCCAGCAGTTACTCGGACAGGGATGTCTACGAGCAGTACTTC
V: TRBV6-5
length: 15
D: TRBD1
size: -
J: TRBJ2-7

CDR3: CASSAGTGGDSPLHF
DNA: TGTGCCAGCAGCGCGGGGACCGGCGGGGATTCACCCCTCCACTTT
V: TRBV9
length: 15
D: -
size: -
J: TRBJ1-6

CDR3: CASGPAGGPDQETQYF
DNA: TGTGCTAGTGGCCCCGCGGGAGGGCCGGATCAAGAGACCCAGTACTTC
V: TRBV12-5
length: 16
D: TRBD2
size: once
J: TRBJ2-5

CDR3: CASRDFSYEQYF
DNA: TGTGCCAGCAGGGACTTCTCCTACGAGCAGTACTTC
V: TRBV6-5
length: 12
D: -
size: -
J: TRBJ2-7

CDR3: CASSIELASEQFF
DNA: TGTGCCAGTAGTATAGAACTAGCCAGTGAGCAGTTCTTC
V: TRBV19
length: 13
D: -
size: -
J: TRBJ2-1

CDR3: CASSQDGNIGGDTQYF
DNA: TGTGCCAGCAGCCAAGACGGCAACATAGGGGGAGATACGCAGTATTTT
V: TRBV14
length: 16
D: -
size: -
J: TRBJ2-3

CDR3: CASSLGGDSNQPQHF
DNA: TGTGCCAGCAGCTTAGGGGGGGACAGCAATCAGCCCCAGCATTTT
V: TRBV7-9
length: 15
D: -
size: -
J: TRBJ1-5

CDR3: CASRAFSGGDYEQYF
DNA: TGTGCCAGTAGGGCCTTTTCGGGGGGAGACTACGAGCAGTACTTC
V: TRBV19
length: 15
D: TRBD2
size: -
J: TRBJ2-7

CDR3: CASSIGGNTEAFF
DNA: TGTGCCAGTAGTATCGGAGGGAACACTGAAGCTTTCTTT
V: TRBV19
length: 13
D: -
size: -
J: TRBJ1-1

CDR3: CASSPPIASLNGYTF
DNA: TGTGCCAGTAGTCCCCCGATCGCGTCTCTTAATGGCTACACCTTC
V: TRBV19
length: 15
D: -
size: -
J: TRBJ1-2

CDR3: CASSLEEGQPQHF
DNA: TGTGCCAGCAGCTTAGAGGAGGGACAGCCCCAGCATTTT
V: TRBV11-2
length: 13
D: -
size: -
J: TRBJ1-5

CDR3: CASSTTGQFSSGANVLTF
DNA: TGTGCCAGCAGCACAACGGGACAGTTCTCCTCTGGGGCCAACGTCCTGACTTTC
V: TRBV5-4
length: 18
D: TRBD1
size: -
J: TRBJ2-6

CDR3: CASSPRQGAQETQYF
DNA: TGTGCCAGCAGCCCCAGGCAGGGGGCACAAGAGACCCAGTACTTC
V: TRBV7-2
length: 15
D: TRBD1
size: -
J: TRBJ2-5

CDR3: CASSLVPPGVGYAEEAFF
DNA: TGTGCCAGCAGTTTAGTTCCCCCAGGGGTGGGATACGCTGAAGAAGCTTTCTTT
V: TRBV27
length: 18
D: -
size: -
J: TRBJ1-1

CDR3: CASSLGLLLSNTDTQYF
DNA: TGTGCCAGCAGCTTGGGACTACTCCTCTCGAACACAGATACGCAGTATTTT
V: TRBV7-3
length: 17
D: TRBD2
size: -
J: TRBJ2-3

CDR3: CASSLDSSYNEQFF
DNA: TGTGCCAGCAGTTTGGACAGCTCCTACAATGAGCAGTTCTTC
V: TRBV27
length: 14
D: -
size: -
J: TRBJ2-1

CDR3: CASGLVGQGRDGYTF
DNA: TGTGCTAGTGGTTTGGTGGGACAGGGGAGGGATGGCTACACCTTC
V: TRBV12-5
length: 15
D: TRBD1
size: -
J: TRBJ1-2

CDR3: CASSQVAADTQYF
DNA: TGTGCCAGCAGCCAAGTTGCGGCAGATACGCAGTATTTT
V: TRBV14
length: 13
D: -
size: -
J: TRBJ2-3

CDR3: CASSLGASLANEQFF
DNA: TGTGCTAGCAGCTTAGGGGCTAGCCTTGCGAATGAGCAGTTCTTC
V: TRBV7-7
length: 15
D: -
size: -
J: TRBJ2-1

CDR3: CASSPQASEGIEGELFF
DNA: TGTGCTAGCAGCCCGCAGGCCTCCGAGGGTATTGAAGGGGAGCTGTTTTTT
V: TRBV7-7
length: 17
D: -
size: few
J: TRBJ2-2

CDR3: CASSPQGSPGYTF
DNA: TGTGCCAGCAGTCCACAGGGATCCCCTGGCTACACCTTC
V: TRBV7-9
length: 13
D: -
size: -
J: TRBJ1-2

CDR3: CASSDSGTSGGETQYF
DNA: TGTGCCAGTAGCGATTCCGGGACTAGCGGGGGGGAGACCCAGTACTTC
V: TRBV19
length: 16
D: TRBD2
size: -
J: TRBJ2-5

CDR3: CASSQGTGGAEQYF
DNA: TGTGCCAGCAGCCAGGGGACAGGGGGCGCCGAGCAGTACTTC
V: TRBV11-1
length: 14
D: TRBD1
size: -
J: TRBJ2-7

CDR3: CASSSLQETTIYEQYF
DNA: TGTGCCAGCAGCTCCCTACAGGAAACGACCATCTACGAGCAGTACTTC
V: TRBV5-6
length: 16
D: -
size: few
J: TRBJ2-7

CDR3: CASSSTGDGQPQHF
DNA: TGTGCCAGCAGTTCCACGGGAGACGGTCAGCCCCAGCATTTT
V: TRBV6-6
length: 14
D: -
size: -
J: TRBJ1-5

CDR3: CASAAGKGAVTEAFF
DNA: TGTGCCAGCGCGGCGGGGAAGGGGGCGGTCACTGAAGCTTTCTTT
V: TRBV2
length: 15
D: TRBD1
size: -
J: TRBJ1-1

CDR3: CASSPDRDRGRDGYTF
DNA: TGTGCCAGCAGCCCCGATCGGGACAGGGGGCGAGATGGCTACACCTTC
V: TRBV7-8
length: 16
D: TRBD1
size: -
J: TRBJ1-2

CDR3: CASASNLNTGELFF
DNA: TGTGCCAGTGCCAGTAACCTTAACACCGGGGAGCTGTTTTTT
V: TRBV27
length: 14
D: -
size: -
J: TRBJ2-2

CDR3: CASSPRDRVYEQYF
DNA: TGTGCCAGCAGCCCACGGGACAGGGTCTACGAGCAGTACTTC
V: TRBV7-8
length: 14
D: TRBD1
size: -
J: TRBJ2-7

CDR3: CASSYHQPGTNNEQFF
DNA: TGTGCCAGCAGTTACCATCAACCCGGGACAAACAATGAGCAGTTCTTC
V: TRBV6-5
length: 16
D: -
size: -
J: TRBJ2-1

CDR3: CASSLSRDRGNTGELFF
DNA: TGCGCCAGCAGCTTGTCCCGGGACAGGGGGAACACCGGGGAGCTGTTTTTT
V: TRBV5-1
length: 17
D: TRBD1
size: -
J: TRBJ2-2

CDR3: CASSAGGTQAFF
DNA: TGTGCCAGTAGTGCCGGTGGGACTCAAGCTTTCTTT
V: TRBV19
length: 12
D: -
size: -
J: TRBJ1-1

CDR3: CASSLGGLKQFF
DNA: TGTGCCAGCAGCTTGGGCGGACTAAAGCAGTTCTTC
V: TRBV5-8
length: 12
D: -
size: -
J: TRBJ2-1

CDR3: CASSPRTGGAGTF
DNA: TGTGCCAGCAGTCCCCGGACAGGGGGCGCGGGTACCTTC
V: TRBV27
length: 13
D: TRBD1
size: -
J: TRBJ1-2

CDR3: CASSVAPEGSYEQYF
DNA: TGTGCCAGCAGCGTAGCACCAGAGGGTTCCTACGAGCAGTACTTC
V: TRBV9
length: 15
D: -
size: -
J: TRBJ2-7

CDR3: CASTQGASSGNTIYF
DNA: TGTGCCAGCACCCAAGGGGCTAGCTCTGGAAACACCATATATTTT
V: TRBV6-4
length: 15
D: -
size: -
J: TRBJ1-3